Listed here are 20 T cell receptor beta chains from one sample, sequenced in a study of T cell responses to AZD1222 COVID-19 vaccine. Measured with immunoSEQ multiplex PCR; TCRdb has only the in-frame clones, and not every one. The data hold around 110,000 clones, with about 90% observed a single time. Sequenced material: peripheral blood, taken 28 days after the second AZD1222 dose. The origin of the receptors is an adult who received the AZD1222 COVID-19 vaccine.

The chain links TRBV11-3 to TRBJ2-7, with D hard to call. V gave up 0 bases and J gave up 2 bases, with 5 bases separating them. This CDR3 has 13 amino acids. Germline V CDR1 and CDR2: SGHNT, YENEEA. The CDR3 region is CASSLDNTYEQYF. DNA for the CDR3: TGTGCCAGCAGCTTAGACAATACCTACGAGCAGTACTTC.

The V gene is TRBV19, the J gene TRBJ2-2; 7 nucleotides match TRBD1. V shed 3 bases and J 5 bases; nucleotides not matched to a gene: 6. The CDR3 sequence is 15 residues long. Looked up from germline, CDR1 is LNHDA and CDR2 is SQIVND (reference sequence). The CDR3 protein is CASSMGRGWTGELFF. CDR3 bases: TGTGCCAGTAGTATGGGCAGGGGGTGGACCGGGGAGCTGTTTTTT.

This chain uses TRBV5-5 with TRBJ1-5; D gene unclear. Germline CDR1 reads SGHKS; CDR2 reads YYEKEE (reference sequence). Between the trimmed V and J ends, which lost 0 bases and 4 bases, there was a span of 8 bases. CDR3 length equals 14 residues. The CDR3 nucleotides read TGTGCCAGCAGCTTGGGGCACTTTAATCAGCCCCAGCATTTT. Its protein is CASSLGHFNQPQHF. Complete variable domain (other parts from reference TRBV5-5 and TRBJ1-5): DAGVTQSPTHLIKTRGQQVTLRCSPISGHKSVSWYQQVLGQGPQFIFQYYEKEERGRGNFPDRFSARQFPNYSSELNVNALLLGDSALYLCASSLGHFNQPQHFGDGTRLSIL.

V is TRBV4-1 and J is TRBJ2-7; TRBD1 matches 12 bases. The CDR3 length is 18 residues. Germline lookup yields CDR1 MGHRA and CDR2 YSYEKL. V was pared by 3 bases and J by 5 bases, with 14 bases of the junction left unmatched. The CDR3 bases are TGCGCCAGCAGCCAGGCCCAGAGGGGACAGGGGGCCTTCCACGAGCAGTACTTC. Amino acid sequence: CASSQAQRGQGAFHEQYF.

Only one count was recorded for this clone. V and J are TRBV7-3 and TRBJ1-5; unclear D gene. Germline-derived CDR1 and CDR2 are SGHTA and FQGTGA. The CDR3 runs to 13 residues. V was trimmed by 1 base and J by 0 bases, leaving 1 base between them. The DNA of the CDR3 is TGTGCCAGCAGCTTAAATAGCAATCAGCCCCAGCATTTT. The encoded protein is CASSLNSNQPQHF. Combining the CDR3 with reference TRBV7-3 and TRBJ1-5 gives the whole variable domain GAGVSQTPSNKVTEKGKYVELRCDPISGHTALYWYRQSLGQGPEFLIYFQGTGAADDSGLPNDRFFAVRPEGSVSTLKIQRTERGDSAVYLCASSLNSNQPQHFGDGTRLSIL.

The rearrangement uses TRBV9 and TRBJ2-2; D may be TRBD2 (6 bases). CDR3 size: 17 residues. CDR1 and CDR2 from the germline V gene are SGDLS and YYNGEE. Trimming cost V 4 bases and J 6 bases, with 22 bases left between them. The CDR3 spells CASSPPGGGLVSGELFF. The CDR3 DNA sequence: TGTGCCAGCAGCCCCCCCGGCGGAGGGCTTGTTTCCGGGGAGCTGTTTTTT.

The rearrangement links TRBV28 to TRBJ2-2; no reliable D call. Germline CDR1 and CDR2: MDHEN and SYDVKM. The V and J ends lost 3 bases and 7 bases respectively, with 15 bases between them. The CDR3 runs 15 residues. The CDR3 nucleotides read TGTGCCAGCAGTTTGGGCGAGTATGCTGTCGGGGAGCTGTTTTTT. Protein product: CASSLGEYAVGELFF.

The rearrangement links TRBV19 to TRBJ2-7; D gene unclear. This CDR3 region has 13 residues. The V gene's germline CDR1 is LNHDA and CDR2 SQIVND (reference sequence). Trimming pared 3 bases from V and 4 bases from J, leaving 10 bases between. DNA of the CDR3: TGTGCCAGTAGTATGGGTCAGAGATACGAGCAGTACTTC. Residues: CASSMGQRYEQYF.

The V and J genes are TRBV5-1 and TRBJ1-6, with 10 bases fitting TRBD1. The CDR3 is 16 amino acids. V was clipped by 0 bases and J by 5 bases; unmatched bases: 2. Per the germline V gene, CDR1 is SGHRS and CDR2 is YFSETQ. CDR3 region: CASSLEGQGNNSPLHF. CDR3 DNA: TGCGCCAGCAGCTTGGAGGGACAGGGGAATAATTCACCCCTCCACTTT.

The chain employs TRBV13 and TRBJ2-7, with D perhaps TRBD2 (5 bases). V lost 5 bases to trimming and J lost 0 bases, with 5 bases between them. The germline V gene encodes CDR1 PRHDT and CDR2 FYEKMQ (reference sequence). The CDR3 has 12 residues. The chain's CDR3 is CASSGSSYEQYF. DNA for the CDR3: TGTGCCAGCAGCGGGAGCTCCTACGAGCAGTACTTC.

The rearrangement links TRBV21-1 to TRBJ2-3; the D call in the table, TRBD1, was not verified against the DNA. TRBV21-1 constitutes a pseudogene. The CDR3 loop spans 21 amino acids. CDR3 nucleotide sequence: TGTGCCAGCAGCAAACCGAAGCCGGAAACCCCCAAGCAGGGGAGCACAGATACGCAGTATTTT. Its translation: CASSKPKPETPKQGSTDTQYF.

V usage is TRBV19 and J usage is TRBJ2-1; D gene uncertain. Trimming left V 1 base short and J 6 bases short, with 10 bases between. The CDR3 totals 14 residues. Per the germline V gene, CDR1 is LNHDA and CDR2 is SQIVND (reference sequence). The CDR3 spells CASSIVGSFNEQFF. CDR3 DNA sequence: TGTGCCAGTAGTATAGTTGGTAGCTTCAATGAGCAGTTCTTC. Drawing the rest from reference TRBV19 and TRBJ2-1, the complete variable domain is DGGITQSPKYLFRKEGQNVTLSCEQNLNHDAMYWYRQDPGQGLRLIYYSQIVNDFQKGDIAEGYSVSREKKESFPLTVTSAQKNPTAFYLCASSIVGSFNEQFFGPGTRLTVL.

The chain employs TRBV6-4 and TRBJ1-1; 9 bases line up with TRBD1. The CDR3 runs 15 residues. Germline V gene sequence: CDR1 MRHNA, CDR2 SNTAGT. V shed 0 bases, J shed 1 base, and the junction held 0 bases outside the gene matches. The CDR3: CASSDSTGGNTEAFF. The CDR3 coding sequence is TGTGCCAGCAGTGACTCGACAGGGGGGAACACTGAAGCTTTCTTT.

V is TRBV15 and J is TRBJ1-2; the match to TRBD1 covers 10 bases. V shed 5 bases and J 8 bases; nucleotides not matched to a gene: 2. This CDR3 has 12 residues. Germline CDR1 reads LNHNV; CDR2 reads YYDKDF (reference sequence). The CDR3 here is CATSGTGEGYTF. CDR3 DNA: TGTGCCACCAGCGGGACAGGGGAAGGCTACACCTTC.

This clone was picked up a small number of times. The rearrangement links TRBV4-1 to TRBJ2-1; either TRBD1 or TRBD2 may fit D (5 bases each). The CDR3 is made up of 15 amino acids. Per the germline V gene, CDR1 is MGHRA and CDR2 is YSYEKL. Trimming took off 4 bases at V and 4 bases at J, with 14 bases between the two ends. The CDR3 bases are TGCGCCAGCAGCCCCACACAAGGGGAGTACAATGAGCAGTTCTTC. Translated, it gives CASSPTQGEYNEQFF.

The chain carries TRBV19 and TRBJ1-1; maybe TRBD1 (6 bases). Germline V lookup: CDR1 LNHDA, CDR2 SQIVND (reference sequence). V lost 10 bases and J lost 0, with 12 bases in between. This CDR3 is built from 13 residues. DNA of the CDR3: TGTGCCACTTCGGACAGAATGAACACTGAAGCTTTCTTT. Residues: CATSDRMNTEAFF.

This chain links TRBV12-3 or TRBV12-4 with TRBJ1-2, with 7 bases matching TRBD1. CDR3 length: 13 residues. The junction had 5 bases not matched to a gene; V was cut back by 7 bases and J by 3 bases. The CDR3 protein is CASTGQGDYGYTF. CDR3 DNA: TGTGCCAGCACGGGGCAGGGGGACTATGGCTACACCTTC.

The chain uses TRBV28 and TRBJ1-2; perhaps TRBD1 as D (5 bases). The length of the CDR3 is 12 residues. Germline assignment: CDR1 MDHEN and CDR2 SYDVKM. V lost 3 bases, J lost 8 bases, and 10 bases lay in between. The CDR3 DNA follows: TGTGCCAGCAGTTTCTTAGGGGTAGGCTACACCTTC. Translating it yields CASSFLGVGYTF.

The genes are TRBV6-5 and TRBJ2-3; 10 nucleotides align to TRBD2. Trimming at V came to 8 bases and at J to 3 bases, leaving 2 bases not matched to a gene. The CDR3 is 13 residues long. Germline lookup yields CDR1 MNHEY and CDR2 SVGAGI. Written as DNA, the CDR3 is TGTGCCAGCCGGACTAGCGGAACAGATACGCAGTATTTT. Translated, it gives CASRTSGTDTQYF.

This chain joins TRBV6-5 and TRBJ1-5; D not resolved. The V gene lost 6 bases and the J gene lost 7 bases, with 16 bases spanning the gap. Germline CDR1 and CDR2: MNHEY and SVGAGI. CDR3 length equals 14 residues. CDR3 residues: CASSAGQAGQPQHF. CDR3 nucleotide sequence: TGTGCCAGCAGCGCGGGCCAGGCGGGGCAGCCCCAGCATTTT.